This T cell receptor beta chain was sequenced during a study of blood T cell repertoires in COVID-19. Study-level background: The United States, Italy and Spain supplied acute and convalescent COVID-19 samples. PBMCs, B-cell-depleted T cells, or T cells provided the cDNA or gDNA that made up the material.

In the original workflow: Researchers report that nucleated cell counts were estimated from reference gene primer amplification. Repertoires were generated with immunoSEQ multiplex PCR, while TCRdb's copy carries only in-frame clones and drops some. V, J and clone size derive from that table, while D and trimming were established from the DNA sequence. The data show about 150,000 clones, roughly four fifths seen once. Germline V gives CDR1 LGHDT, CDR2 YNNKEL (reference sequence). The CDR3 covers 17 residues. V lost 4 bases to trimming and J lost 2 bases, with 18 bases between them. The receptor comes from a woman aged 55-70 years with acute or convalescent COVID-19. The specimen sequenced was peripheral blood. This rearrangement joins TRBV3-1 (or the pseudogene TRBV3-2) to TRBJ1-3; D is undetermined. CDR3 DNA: TGTGCCAGCAGCCCTGGAGGTATGCCGGAGCCTGGAAACACCATATATTTT. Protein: CASSPGGMPEPGNTIYF.